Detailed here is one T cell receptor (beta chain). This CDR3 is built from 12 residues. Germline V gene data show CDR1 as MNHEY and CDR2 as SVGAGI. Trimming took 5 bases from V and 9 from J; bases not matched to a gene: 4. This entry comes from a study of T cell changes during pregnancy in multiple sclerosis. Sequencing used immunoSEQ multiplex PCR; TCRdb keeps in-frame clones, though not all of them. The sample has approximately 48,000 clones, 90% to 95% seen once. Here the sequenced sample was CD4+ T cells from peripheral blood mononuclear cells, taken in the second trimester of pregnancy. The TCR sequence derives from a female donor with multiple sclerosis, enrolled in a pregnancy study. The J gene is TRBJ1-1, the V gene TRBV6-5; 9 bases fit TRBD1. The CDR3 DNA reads TGTGCCAGCAGTCGGGACAGGGTTAAAGCTTTCTTT. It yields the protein CASSRDRVKAFF.